This record concerns one T cell receptor beta chain sequence. Losses at the gene ends were 4 bases for V and 5 bases for J; bases not matched to a gene: 6. The germline gives CDR1 LGHDT, CDR2 YNNKEL (reference sequence). This CDR3 is 14 amino acids long. In the study's own analysis: Counts of nucleated cells, estimated from reference gene primer amplification, were obtained. Using immunoSEQ multiplex PCR, the repertoire was profiled, and TCRdb retains in-frame clones only, with some absent. That table furnishes V, J and clone size, whereas the DNA furnished D and trimming. Of under 200,000 clones listed, 88% were seen once; the top ten hold about 6.3%. These data come from a study of blood T cell repertoires in COVID-19. As for the study in general: Sites in the United States, Italy and Spain provided acute and convalescent COVID-19 samples. PBMCs, B-cell-depleted T cells, or T cells provided the cDNA or gDNA that made up the material.

Sequenced material: peripheral blood. The chain carries TRBV3-1 (or the pseudogene TRBV3-2) and TRBJ1-1; TRBD1 matches at 8 bases. This receptor was identified in a man aged 35-49 years with active or convalescent COVID-19. The CDR3 DNA follows: TGTGCCAGCAGCCTCCGGACAGGGAGAACTGAAGCTTTCTTT. Amino acids: CASSLRTGRTEAFF.